This TCR beta chain was found in a study of a mutant IDH1 vaccine in newly diagnosed glioma (dated by TCRdb to about 2021). About the investigation overall: Vaccination was initiated 4-6 weeks after radiotherapy alone, or concurrently with temozolomide cycles in the chemotherapy-containing groups. The 30 to 40 treated patients were roughly 60% male and around 40% female, with a mean age of 40.4 years. Prior to enrollment, patients had been given standard therapy consisting of radiotherapy alone, temozolomide alone, or radiochemotherapy with temozolomide, with the combination given to most patients. Visit V12 was the week-35 safety follow-up and visit V13 was the week-47 end of study. Peripheral blood samples were drawn at six visits, namely V03 (baseline), V05, V07, V10, V12 and V13. Longitudinal TCRB deep sequencing was performed for about two dozen treated patients wherever samples were available for exploratory analyses.

Overall results and qualifications from the work: Immune responses induced by the vaccine were seen in roughly 95% of patients across multiple MHC alleles. Changes in the top peripheral T cell clonotypes picked up by TCRB sequencing did not appear to be linked to pseudoprogression. The authors stated that sample limitations prevented analyses of patient blood samples from being reproduced. Availability determined which PBMC samples were chosen for TCRB deep sequencing.

Trimming removed 5 bases from V and 2 bases from J; the gene matches leave 8 bases unexplained. In the germline V gene, CDR1 corresponds to SGHTA and CDR2 to FQGNSA. The CDR3 has 15 amino acids, counting the end cysteine and phenylalanine. Only the CDR3 part of the read is kept: 45 bases, read in frame from the first base. Sample time point, as interpreted from the label and publication: week 35, safety follow-up. A 20-mer mutant IDH1 peptide at 300 micrograms in Montanide made up each vaccine dose, which was injected subcutaneously together with topical imiquimod. Patients received eight vaccinations in weeks 1, 3, 5, 7, 11, 15, 19 and 23, corresponding to visits V03 through V10. The donors had newly diagnosed IDH1-mutant astrocytomas of WHO grade 3 or 4 that showed loss of nuclear ATRX. The samples were drawn from NOA16, a multicentre, single-arm, open-label phase I trial in Germany that tested a mutant IDH1 peptide vaccine in humans for the first time. Genomic DNA for TCRB sequencing was extracted from EDTA blood using the DNeasy Blood and Tissue Kit.

Receptor amplification or capture employed the immunoSEQ multiplex PCR assay. Rearranged TCR beta chain sequences were amplified using the hsTCRB Kit according to the manufacturer's protocol. An Illumina MiSeq was used to sequence the TCRB libraries. As for the authors' bioinformatics: The proprietary platform of the kit vendor was used for demultiplexing, trimming and gene mapping. What TCRdb holds here is the immuneACCESS table cut down to in-frame rearrangements. Part of the clones is not present; checked against another copy, under half of the missing clones reflect an unresolved V gene, and the others are unexplained. V, J and clone size were drawn from that table, and D and trimming were deduced from the DNA. The sample records about 27,000 clones, about four fifths of which are singletons. 6% to 9.5% of the sample is taken by the ten largest. Notes on this clone: Its antigen has not been determined. No base quality values were provided; no much bigger clone lies one nucleotide off.

The source material was PBMCs, sampled from a glioma patient whose treatment included an IDH1 peptide vaccine. The receptor chain draws on TRBV7-2 and TRBJ1-2, with TRBD1 identical over 7 junction bases. The origin of this receptor is a middle-aged man with glioma. CDR3 sequence: CASSEDRVSNYGYTF. The nucleotides are TGTGCCAGCAGCGAAGACAGGGTCTCGAACTATGGCTACACCTTC.